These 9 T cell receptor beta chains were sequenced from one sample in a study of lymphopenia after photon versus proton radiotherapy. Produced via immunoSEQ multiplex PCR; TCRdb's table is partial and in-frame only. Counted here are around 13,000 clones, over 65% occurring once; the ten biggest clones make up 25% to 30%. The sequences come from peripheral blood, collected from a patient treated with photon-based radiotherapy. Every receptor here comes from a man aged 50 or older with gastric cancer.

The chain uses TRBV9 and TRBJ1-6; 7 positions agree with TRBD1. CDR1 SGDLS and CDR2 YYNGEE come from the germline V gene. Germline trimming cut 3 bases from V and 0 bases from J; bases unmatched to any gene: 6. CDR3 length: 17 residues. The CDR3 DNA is TGTGCCAGCAGCGATCGACAGGGCGGCTCCTATAATTCACCCCTCCACTTT. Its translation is CASSDRQGGSYNSPLHF.

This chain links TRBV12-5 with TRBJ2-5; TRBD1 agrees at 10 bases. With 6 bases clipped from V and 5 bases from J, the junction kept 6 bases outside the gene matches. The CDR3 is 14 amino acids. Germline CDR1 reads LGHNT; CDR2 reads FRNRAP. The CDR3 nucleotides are TGTGCTAGTGGCCGGACAGGGGGGACGGAGACCCAGTACTTC. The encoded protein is CASGRTGGTETQYF.

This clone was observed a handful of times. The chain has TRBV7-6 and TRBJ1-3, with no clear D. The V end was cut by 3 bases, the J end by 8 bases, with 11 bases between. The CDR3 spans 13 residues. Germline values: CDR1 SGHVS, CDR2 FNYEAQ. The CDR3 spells CASSFHSADTIYF. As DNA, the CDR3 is TGTGCCAGCAGCTTTCACTCCGCGGACACCATATATTTT.

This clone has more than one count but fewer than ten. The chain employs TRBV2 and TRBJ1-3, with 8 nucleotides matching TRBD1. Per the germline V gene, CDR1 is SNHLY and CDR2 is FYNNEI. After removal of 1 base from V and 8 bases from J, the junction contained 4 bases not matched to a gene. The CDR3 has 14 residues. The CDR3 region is CASSEGGQAHTIYF. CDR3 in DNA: TGTGCCAGCAGTGAAGGGGGACAGGCCCACACCATATATTTT.

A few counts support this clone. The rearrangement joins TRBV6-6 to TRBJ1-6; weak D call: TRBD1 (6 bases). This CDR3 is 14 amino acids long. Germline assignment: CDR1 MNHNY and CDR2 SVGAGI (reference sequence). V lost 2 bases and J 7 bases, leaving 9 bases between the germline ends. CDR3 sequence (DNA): TGTGCCAGCAGTTACCAAACAGGGAATTCACCCCTCCACTTT. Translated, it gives CASSYQTGNSPLHF.

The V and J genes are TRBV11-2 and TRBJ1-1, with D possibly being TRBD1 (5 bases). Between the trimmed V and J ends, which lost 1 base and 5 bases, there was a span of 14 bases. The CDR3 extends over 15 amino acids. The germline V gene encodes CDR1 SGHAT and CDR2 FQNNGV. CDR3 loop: CASSLGRQLSTEAFF. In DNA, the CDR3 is TGTGCCAGCAGCTTAGGCCGACAGTTGAGTACTGAAGCTTTCTTT.

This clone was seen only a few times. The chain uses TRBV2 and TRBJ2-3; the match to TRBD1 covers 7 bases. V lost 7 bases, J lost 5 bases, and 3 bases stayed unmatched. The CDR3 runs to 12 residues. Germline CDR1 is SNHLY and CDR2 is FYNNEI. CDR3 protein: CASTSGGDTQYF. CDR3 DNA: TGTGCCAGCACCTCAGGGGGAGATACGCAGTATTTT.

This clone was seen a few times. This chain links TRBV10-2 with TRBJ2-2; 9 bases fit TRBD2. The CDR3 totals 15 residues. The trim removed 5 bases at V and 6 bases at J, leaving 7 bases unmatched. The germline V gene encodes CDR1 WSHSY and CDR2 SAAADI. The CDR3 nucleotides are TGCGCCAGCAGTCGGGCTAGCGGGGACCCCGGGGAGCTGTTTTTT. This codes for CASSRASGDPGELFF.

The CDR3 region is CASSIQATKGYEQYF. The CDR3 bases are TGTGCCAGCAGTATACAGGCTACCAAAGGGTACGAGCAGTACTTC. This rearrangement joins TRBV6-6 to TRBJ2-7; tentatively, D is TRBD1 (5 bases). Trimming shortened V by 5 bases and J by 4 bases, and 18 bases separated the two germline ends. Germline CDR1 is MNHNY and CDR2 is SVGAGI (reference sequence). This CDR3 is 15 amino acids long.